One and the same sample provided the 28 T cell receptor beta chains below, sequenced in a study of cytomegalovirus exposure and HLA in healthy donors. Profiled with immunoSEQ multiplex PCR; TCRdb holds only in-frame clones, not every one. The sample records 200,000 or so clones, over 65% being singletons. The sequenced sample consisted of PBMCs. Receptor source: a woman under 30 in good health and CMV-seronegative.

V gene TRBV13 combines with J gene TRBJ2-7; TRBD1 matches 9 bases. V lost 0 bases, J lost 0 bases, and 0 bases stayed unmatched. The CDR3 extends over 15 amino acids. The germline gives CDR1 PRHDT, CDR2 FYEKMQ (reference sequence). Here the CDR3 reads CASSLGTGGSYEQYF. DNA of the CDR3: TGTGCCAGCAGCTTAGGGACAGGGGGCTCCTACGAGCAGTACTTC. The full variable domain, its missing parts supplied by reference TRBV13 and TRBJ2-7, is AAGVIQSPRHLIKEKRETATLKCYPIPRHDTVYWYQQGPGQDPQFLISFYEKMQSDKGSIPDRFSAQQFSDYHSELNMSSLELGDSALYFCASSLGTGGSYEQYFGPGTRLTVT.

This chain connects TRBV5-8 to TRBJ2-7, with 7 bases fitting TRBD1. Germline CDR1 and CDR2: SGHTS and YDEGEE. This CDR3 region has 15 residues. Trimming removed 4 bases from V and 2 bases from J; junction bases left unmatched: 9. The CDR3 nucleotides read TGTGCCAGCAGCCCAATGGACAGGAGACCCTACGAGCAGTACTTC. Protein product: CASSPMDRRPYEQYF.

This chain connects TRBV6-1 to TRBJ2-5; the D gene is possibly TRBD1 (6 bases). This CDR3 is 13 amino acids long. Germline V lookup: CDR1 MNHNS, CDR2 SASEGT. V lost 2 bases and J 5 bases, leaving 9 bases between the germline ends. CDR3 in amino acids: CASSETGMETQYF. The CDR3 nucleotides are TGTGCCAGCAGTGAAACAGGGATGGAGACCCAGTACTTC.

This sequence joins TRBV5-5 and TRBJ2-6; TRBD2 might be the D (6 bases). Per germline, CDR1 SGHKS and CDR2 YYEKEE (reference sequence). The CDR3 totals 14 residues. The V and J ends lost 5 bases and 4 bases respectively, with 10 bases between them. DNA of the CDR3: TGTGCCAGCAGGGGACTCATCGGGGCCAACGTCCTGACTTTC. As protein: CASRGLIGANVLTF.

The chain carries TRBV5-1 and TRBJ1-2, with TRBD1 identical over 7 bases. CDR1 is SGHRS and CDR2 is YFSETQ in the germline V gene. The CDR3 runs 14 residues. The ends lost 2 bases at V and 5 bases at J; junction bases unmatched: 6. The CDR3 DNA sequence: TGCGCCAGCAGCTTACAGGGGACGGAGTATGGCTACACCTTC. It yields the protein CASSLQGTEYGYTF. Full variable domain (missing parts from reference TRBV5-1 and TRBJ1-2): KAGVTQTPRYLIKTRGQQVTLSCSPISGHRSVSWYQQTPGQGLQFLFEYFSETQRNKGNFPGRFSGRQFSNSRSEMNVSTLELGDSALYLCASSLQGTEYGYTFGSGTRLTVV.

The CDR3: CASSLGTPYEQYF. The CDR3 region has the DNA TGTGCCAGCAGCTTGGGGACTCCCTACGAGCAGTACTTC. This chain connects TRBV11-2 to TRBJ2-7; D is perhaps TRBD2 (6 bases). Germline V gene sequence: CDR1 SGHAT, CDR2 FQNNGV. The CDR3 extends over 13 amino acids. Trimming took 3 bases from V and 2 from J, leaving 8 bases between them.

The chain is built from TRBV7-9 and TRBJ1-2, with D unresolved. The ends were cut back, 4 bases at V and 8 bases at J, with 14 bases in the middle. CDR1 is SEHNR and CDR2 is FQNEAQ in the germline V gene (reference sequence). CDR3 length: 13 residues. The CDR3 loop is CASSSSGAQGYTF. The DNA for the CDR3 is TGTGCCAGCAGCTCCTCTGGAGCTCAAGGCTACACCTTC.

V gene TRBV5-1 combines with J gene TRBJ2-7; maybe TRBD1 (6 bases). The ends were cut back, 6 bases at V and 3 bases at J, with 16 bases in the middle. Germline values: CDR1 SGHRS, CDR2 YFSETQ. The CDR3 runs 14 residues. Written as DNA, the CDR3 is TGCGCCAGCAAGGGGGACGATCGACTCTACGAGCAGTACTTC. It translates to CASKGDDRLYEQYF.

The rearrangement joins TRBV10-2 to TRBJ2-5; 7 nucleotides agree with TRBD1. The trim removed 4 bases at V and 5 bases at J, leaving 4 bases unmatched. Germline lookup yields CDR1 WSHSY and CDR2 SAAADI. This CDR3 region has 13 residues. CDR3 nucleotides: TGCGCCAGCAGTGTTTACAGGGGTGAGACCCAGTACTTC. Protein: CASSVYRGETQYF.

The chain recombines TRBV9 with TRBJ1-2, with D unclear. The CDR3 is 17 residues long. Germline CDR1 is SGDLS and CDR2 is YYNGEE. V lost 1 base and J 5 bases, leaving 21 bases between the germline ends. CDR3 coding DNA: TGTGCCAGCAGCGTAACAAAAGGGATGCCGAAAACTTATGGCTACACCTTC. This sequence encodes CASSVTKGMPKTYGYTF.

This chain uses TRBV18 with TRBJ2-3; D gene uncertain. Germline V CDR1 and CDR2: KGHSH, LQKENI. This CDR3 has 13 residues. V was clipped by 0 bases and J by 4 bases, with 5 bases between them. The CDR3 nucleotides are TGTGCCAGCTCACCACCGATGGCAGATACGCAGTATTTT. Translating gives CASSPPMADTQYF.

The chain couples TRBV7-3 to TRBJ2-3; tentatively, D is TRBD1 or TRBD2 (5 bases each). Trimming stripped 4 bases from V and 5 bases from J, with 13 bases between. In germline, CDR1 is SGHTA, CDR2 FQGTGA. There are 14 residues in the CDR3. The CDR3 loop reads CASSSGPGGDTQYF. The CDR3 coding sequence is TGTGCCAGCAGCTCGGGGCCCGGTGGAGATACGCAGTATTTT.

J is TRBJ2-5 and V is TRBV7-9; D is ambiguous. Trimming shortened V by 3 bases and J by 1 base, and 9 bases separated the two germline ends. CDR1 and CDR2 from the germline V gene are SEHNR and FQNEAQ (reference sequence). The CDR3 runs 14 residues. As DNA, the CDR3 is TGTGCCAGCAGCTTGCTTGGAGTCCAAGAGACCCAGTACTTC. Encoded protein: CASSLLGVQETQYF.

This chain links TRBV13 with TRBJ2-3; 8 bases map to TRBD2. Germline V gene lookup returns CDR1 PRHDT and CDR2 FYEKMQ (reference sequence). V shed 4 bases and J 4 bases; nucleotides not matched to a gene: 16. The CDR3 extends over 18 amino acids. The CDR3: CASSSRRLATPPPDTQYF. In DNA form, the CDR3 reads TGTGCCAGCAGCTCACGTCGACTAGCGACCCCTCCCCCAGATACGCAGTATTTT. The full variable domain, rest sourced from reference TRBV13 and TRBJ2-3, is AAGVIQSPRHLIKEKRETATLKCYPIPRHDTVYWYQQGPGQDPQFLISFYEKMQSDKGSIPDRFSAQQFSDYHSELNMSSLELGDSALYFCASSSRRLATPPPDTQYFGPGTRLTVL.

This clone was seen once. The rearrangement joins TRBV27 to TRBJ2-7; perhaps TRBD2 as D (5 bases). The CDR3 has 14 amino acids. Germline CDR1 is MNHEY and CDR2 is SMNVEV (reference sequence). With 5 bases removed from V and 3 bases from J, the gap between germline ends came to 14 bases. CDR3 sequence reads: CASSPVLASYEQYF. The CDR3 nucleotides read TGTGCCAGCAGTCCGGTCCTAGCAAGCTACGAGCAGTACTTC.

Details on this clone: The identical CDR3 is also encoded by other nucleotide sequences in the sample. This chain links TRBV9 with TRBJ2-1; the D is unclear. The ends were cut back, 0 bases at V and 6 bases at J, with 7 bases in the middle. The CDR3 covers 13 residues. CDR1 is SGDLS, CDR2 YYNGEE, per germline. The CDR3 DNA reads TGTGCCAGCAGCGTAGGTACTGTCAATGAGCAGTTCTTC. This codes for CASSVGTVNEQFF.

This chain connects TRBV5-1 to TRBJ2-3; 8 nucleotides agree with TRBD2. J lost 3 bases, V lost 7 bases, and 10 bases had no gene match. Germline V CDR1 and CDR2: SGHRS, YFSETQ. This CDR3 has 15 residues. CDR3 sequence: CASGARGGGTDTQYF. CDR3 DNA sequence: TGCGCCAGCGGTGCTCGGGGCGGGGGGACAGATACGCAGTATTTT.

This clone showed up just a few times. V usage is TRBV20-1 and J usage is TRBJ2-7; tentative D call: TRBD2 (5 bases). The CDR3 consists of 11 residues. The germline gives CDR1 DFQATT, CDR2 SNEGSKA (reference sequence). V lost 6 bases to trimming and J lost 2 bases, with 8 bases between them. DNA of the CDR3: TGCAGTGCGGAGACTACCTACGAGCAGTACTTC. It codes for CSAETTYEQYF.

CDR3 loop: CSGGVNEQFF. The CDR3 DNA follows: TGCAGCGGGGGGGTAAATGAGCAGTTCTTC. V is TRBV29-1 and J is TRBJ2-1, with D perhaps TRBD2 (6 bases). This CDR3 is built from 10 residues. Germline values: CDR1 SQVTM, CDR2 ANQGSEA. V was trimmed by 7 bases and J by 7 bases, leaving 8 bases between them.

The chain joins TRBV6-5 to TRBJ2-5, with 7 bases lining up with TRBD1. The germline gives CDR1 MNHEY, CDR2 SVGAGI. CDR3 size: 13 residues. The ends lost 6 bases at V and 1 base at J; junction bases unmatched: 2. The CDR3 here is CASRQGFQETQYF. The CDR3 DNA is TGTGCCAGCAGACAGGGGTTCCAAGAGACCCAGTACTTC.

The rearrangement links TRBV27 to TRBJ1-4; D is undetermined. The V end lost 5 bases, the J end lost 4 bases, and 11 bases lay between the germline ends. Looked up from germline, CDR1 is MNHEY and CDR2 is SMNVEV (reference sequence). The CDR3 totals 14 residues. The DNA for the CDR3 is TGTGCCAGCAGTCCCCGGGCTTATAATGAAAAACTGTTTTTT. Translation gives CASSPRAYNEKLFF.

This clone was observed a handful of times. The rearrangement links TRBV30 to TRBJ1-5, with a weak D call TRBD1 (6 bases). Trimming stripped 1 base from V and 2 bases from J, with 15 bases between. Germline lookup yields CDR1 GTSNPN and CDR2 SVGIG (reference sequence). CDR3 length: 16 residues. DNA for the CDR3: TGTGCCTGGAGTGACCGGGGGGGGCTTGGCAATCAGCCCCAGCATTTT. It specifies CAWSDRGGLGNQPQHF.

This clone was recorded many times. The chain uses TRBV11-2 and TRBJ2-5; D is unclear. The ends were cut back, 1 base at V and 3 bases at J, with 6 bases in the middle. Germline V CDR1 and CDR2: SGHAT, FQNNGV. There are 13 residues in the CDR3. The CDR3 region is CASSLGEKETQYF. The CDR3 nucleotides read TGTGCCAGCAGCTTAGGGGAAAAAGAGACCCAGTACTTC.

J is TRBJ1-1 and V is TRBV29-1, with a possible D match to TRBD1 (5 bases). Trimming pared 1 base from V and 6 bases from J, leaving 6 bases between. CDR1 is SQVTM, CDR2 ANQGSEA, per germline. The CDR3 consists of 11 residues. The CDR3 reads CSVEGRAEAFF. The CDR3 coding sequence is TGCAGCGTTGAAGGCAGGGCTGAAGCTTTCTTT.

The sample holds a few counts of this clone. The chain's CDR3 is CASSFGRDDSPLHF. CDR3 nucleotides: TGTGCCAGCAGTTTTGGAAGGGACGATTCACCCCTCCACTTT. V gene TRBV27 combines with J gene TRBJ1-6; tentatively, D is TRBD1 (5 bases). CDR1 MNHEY and CDR2 SMNVEV come from the germline V gene (reference sequence). V lost 3 bases and J 8 bases, leaving 11 bases between the germline ends. The CDR3 loop spans 14 amino acids.

This clone was observed a handful of times. This chain uses TRBV6-6 with TRBJ1-6; 7 bases are a match to TRBD1. The germline gives CDR1 MNHNY, CDR2 SVGAGI (reference sequence). V dropped 0 bases and J dropped 10; count of bases not matched to a gene: 9. The CDR3 contains 16 residues. CDR3 region: CASSYSIGRGKSPLHF. CDR3 nucleotide sequence: TGTGCCAGCAGTTACTCGATAGGCAGGGGGAAATCACCCCTCCACTTT.

This chain uses TRBV5-6 with TRBJ1-1; TRBD1 aligns across 7 bases. Germline lookup yields CDR1 SGHDT and CDR2 YYEEEE. This CDR3 comprises 13 residues. With 0 bases clipped from V and 6 bases from J, the junction kept 2 bases outside the gene matches. As DNA, the CDR3 is TGTGCCAGCAGCTTGGGACAGGGCCCTGAAGCTTTCTTT. This translates into CASSLGQGPEAFF.

The CDR3 loop is CASSQSGQGYGYTF. For the CDR3, the DNA is TGCGCCAGCAGCCAATCGGGACAGGGCTATGGCTACACCTTC. The rearrangement joins TRBV4-1 to TRBJ1-2; TRBD1 aligns across 9 bases. Germline loops: CDR1 MGHRA, CDR2 YSYEKL. The V gene end was trimmed by 2 bases and the J gene end by 4 bases; junction bases not matched to a gene: 2. The CDR3 sequence is 14 residues long.